Shown below are 22 T cell receptor beta chains from a single sample sequenced in a study of blood T cell repertoires in COVID-19. The method was immunoSEQ multiplex PCR; TCRdb's version includes in-frame clones alone and lacks a portion of them. The sample yields around 64,000 clones, roughly 93% seen once. The material sequenced was peripheral blood. The receptor set was obtained from a human donor in a cohort sampled during active COVID-19.

This clone appeared a single time. This rearrangement joins TRBV18 to TRBJ2-1; D is possibly TRBD2 (5 bases). The CDR3 consists of 14 residues. Germline values: CDR1 KGHSH, CDR2 LQKENI. Trimming pared 3 bases from V and 6 bases from J, leaving 12 bases between. CDR3 DNA: TGTGCCAGCTCACCCATGACTGGGAGCAATGAGCAGTTCTTC. Amino acids: CASSPMTGSNEQFF.

The chain uses TRBV6-4 and TRBJ2-1; the D gene is possibly TRBD2 (6 bases). The germline gives CDR1 MRHNA, CDR2 SNTAGT. This CDR3 has 15 residues. The V end was cut by 2 bases, the J end by 4 bases, with 12 bases between. CDR3 DNA sequence: TGTGCCAGCAGTGACGGGAGCGCGGGATACAATGAGCAGTTCTTC. It translates to CASSDGSAGYNEQFF.

The chain links TRBV27 to TRBJ2-7; tentative D call: TRBD1 (6 bases). The CDR3 spans 18 residues. Germline CDR1 MNHEY, CDR2 SMNVEV (reference sequence). The ends were cut back, 8 bases at V and 3 bases at J, with 29 bases in the middle. The CDR3 nucleotides are TGTGCCAGCGACCAGAAAAAGGGGGTGAGGATCTGGGTCTACGAGCAGTACTTC. It specifies CASDQKKGVRIWVYEQYF.

The rearrangement uses TRBV12-3 or TRBV12-4 and TRBJ1-4; D is unclear. V gave up 6 bases and J gave up 7 bases, with 12 bases separating them. The CDR3 spans 13 residues. The CDR3 region has the DNA TGTGCCAGCAGGAATAGAGGCGTTGAAAAACTGTTTTTT. Translated: CASRNRGVEKLFF.

The V call is TRBV28, the J call TRBJ1-4, with D perhaps TRBD1 (5 bases). The length of the CDR3 is 14 residues. Trimming left V 5 bases short and J 7 bases short, with 14 bases between. Germline CDR1 reads MDHEN; CDR2 reads SYDVKM. The CDR3 region is CASSAGTVGEKLFF. DNA of the CDR3: TGTGCCAGCAGTGCAGGGACTGTGGGTGAAAAACTGTTTTTT.

The J gene is TRBJ1-6, the V gene TRBV5-8; a possible D gene is TRBD1 (6 bases). The CDR3 loop spans 13 amino acids. Trimming took 5 bases from V and 12 from J, leaving 15 bases between them. From germline, CDR1 is SGHTS and CDR2 YDEGEE. CDR3 residues: CASSRKTGQPLHF. CDR3 DNA sequence: TGTGCCAGCAGTAGAAAAACAGGGCAACCCCTCCACTTT.

The J gene is TRBJ1-2, the V gene TRBV7-3; 11 positions agree with TRBD1. This CDR3 comprises 15 residues. The germline CDR1 and CDR2 sequences are SGHTA and FQGTGA. Trimming removed 5 bases from V and 4 bases from J; junction bases left unmatched: 6. CDR3 DNA sequence: TGTGCCAGCAGCGGGTGGACAGGGGGCCTCTATGGCTACACCTTC. It is translated as CASSGWTGGLYGYTF.

This rearrangement joins TRBV11-3 to TRBJ2-7, with TRBD1 as a possible D gene (6 bases). V was shortened by 0 bases and J by 3 bases, with 12 bases between the two germline ends. Germline lookup yields CDR1 SGHNT and CDR2 YENEEA. This CDR3 has 15 residues. CDR3 sequence (DNA): TGTGCCAGCAGCTTAGATCCGGGCAGGGGCTACGAGCAGTACTTC. It yields the protein CASSLDPGRGYEQYF.

The genes are TRBV19 and TRBJ1-5; D not resolved. V was pared by 4 bases and J by 2 bases, with 9 bases between. Germline loops: CDR1 LNHDA, CDR2 SQIVND (reference sequence). The CDR3 sequence is 14 residues long. Here the CDR3 DNA reads TGTGCCAGTAGTACGACTGGTGGCAATCAGCCCCAGCATTTT. As protein: CASSTTGGNQPQHF.

This chain joins TRBV6-6 and TRBJ2-3, with a possible D match to TRBD2 (6 bases). Trimming shortened V by 2 bases and J by 5 bases, and 11 bases separated the two germline ends. From germline, CDR1 is MNHNY and CDR2 SVGAGI (reference sequence). This CDR3 region has 14 residues. CDR3 sequence (DNA): TGTGCCAGCAGTTACCAGGGAGGTCGAGATACGCAGTATTTT. It translates to CASSYQGGRDTQYF.

This sequence joins TRBV5-1 and TRBJ1-4; 7 bases match TRBD1. The CDR3 consists of 14 residues. Germline-derived CDR1 and CDR2 are SGHRS and YFSETQ. The J segment lost 2 bases and the V segment lost 5 bases, leaving 3 bases of the junction unmatched. CDR3 protein: CASRMGQTNEKLFF. In DNA, the CDR3 is TGCGCCAGCAGAATGGGACAGACTAATGAAAAACTGTTTTTT.

The chain has TRBV20-1 and TRBJ2-1, with 13 bases lining up with TRBD2. The CDR3 contains 19 residues. The V gene end was trimmed by 3 bases and the J gene end by 7 bases; junction bases not matched to a gene: 18. Germline CDR1 is DFQATT and CDR2 is SNEGSKA (reference sequence). CDR3 sequence: CSASGEGTTLAGGRNEQFF. The CDR3 coding sequence is TGCAGTGCTAGTGGGGAAGGTACAACACTAGCGGGAGGGAGGAATGAGCAGTTCTTC.

The CDR3 protein is CASSPRTTGGTQYF. CDR3 DNA: TGTGCCAGCAGCCCACGAACAACAGGTGGTACGCAGTATTTT. This chain uses TRBV7-3 with TRBJ2-3, with a possible D match to TRBD1 (5 bases). Germline CDR1 and CDR2: SGHTA and FQGTGA. The V gene lost 5 bases and the J gene lost 8 bases, with 17 bases spanning the gap. The CDR3 contains 14 residues.

The chain has TRBV7-6 and TRBJ2-7; 10 nucleotides match TRBD2. V trimming: 5 bases; J trimming: 5 bases; junction bases outside the gene matches: 6. The CDR3 is 14 residues long. Germline CDR1 reads SGHVS; CDR2 reads FNYEAQ. The CDR3, as DNA: TGTGCCAGCAGCCCGCGGACTAGCGGCCACGAGCAGTACTTC. This gives the protein CASSPRTSGHEQYF. Full variable domain (remainder filled in from reference TRBV7-6 and TRBJ2-7): GAGVSQSPRYKVTKRGQDVALRCDPISGHVSLYWYRQALGQGPEFLTYFNYEAQQDKSGLPNDRFSAERPEGSISTLTIQRTEQRDSAMYRCASSPRTSGHEQYFGPGTRLTVT.

This chain connects TRBV4-2 to TRBJ2-1; 10 bases are a match to TRBD2. J lost 7 bases, V lost 4 bases, and 4 bases had no gene match. The CDR3 length is 14 residues. Per germline, CDR1 LGHNA and CDR2 YNFKEQ. In DNA form, the CDR3 reads TGTGCCAGCAGCCTGGGACTAGCGTCGAATGAGCAGTTCTTC. As protein: CASSLGLASNEQFF.

The chain employs TRBV25-1 and TRBJ2-7; 7 positions agree with TRBD1. The CDR3 consists of 12 residues. The germline gives CDR1 MGHDK, CDR2 SYGVNS. The V segment lost 6 bases and the J segment 2 bases; nucleotides outside the gene matches: 1. The CDR3 region is CASRTGPYEQYF. The CDR3 DNA sequence: TGTGCCAGCAGGACAGGGCCCTACGAGCAGTACTTC.

This chain connects TRBV6-2 or TRBV6-3 to TRBJ1-1, with a tentative D call TRBD1 (5 bases). CDR1 and CDR2 from the germline V gene are MNHEY and SVGEGT. The V and J ends lost 1 base and 4 bases respectively, with 13 bases between them. The CDR3 sequence is 15 residues long. The CDR3 DNA reads as TGTGCCAGCAGTTACTTCCATCAGGGAGGCACTGAAGCTTTCTTT. It specifies CASSYFHQGGTEAFF.

This clone was seen only once. The V and J genes are TRBV7-7 and TRBJ2-1; D unclear. The CDR3 has 16 residues. V was cut by 4 bases and J by 2 bases, with 15 bases left in between. The V gene's germline CDR1 is SSHAT and CDR2 FNYEAQ (reference sequence). CDR3 nucleotide sequence: TGTGCCAGCAGCTCGAGACTCAGTGCGACCTACAATGAGCAGTTCTTC. This sequence encodes CASSSRLSATYNEQFF.

This chain joins TRBV5-1 and TRBJ2-7; TRBD1 is a possible D gene (5 bases). Germline loops: CDR1 SGHRS, CDR2 YFSETQ. The CDR3 has 15 amino acids. Between the trimmed V and J ends, which lost 4 bases and 0 bases, there was a span of 14 bases. The CDR3 DNA reads TGCGCCAGCAGCAAACCATCAGGGTCCTCCTACGAGCAGTACTTC. Translated: CASSKPSGSSYEQYF.

This chain connects TRBV11-2 to TRBJ1-4; tentative D call: TRBD1 (5 bases). The CDR3 consists of 15 residues. The germline gives CDR1 SGHAT, CDR2 FQNNGV. V was clipped by 1 base and J by 8 bases, with 14 bases between them. CDR3 sequence (DNA): TGTGCCAGCAGCTTAGCATTGGGGGGTGGGGAAAAACTGTTTTTT. This codes for CASSLALGGGEKLFF.

The chain has TRBV24-1 and TRBJ2-1, with a possible D match to TRBD2 (5 bases). Germline V lookup: CDR1 KGHDR, CDR2 SFDVKD. This CDR3 has 15 residues. V lost 7 bases to trimming and J lost 0 bases, with 12 bases between them. The CDR3: CATSPTRGSYNEQFF. In DNA, the CDR3 is TGTGCCACCAGCCCTACTAGAGGCTCCTACAATGAGCAGTTCTTC.

This chain joins TRBV19 and TRBJ2-1; no clear D. There are 13 residues in the CDR3. Trimming stripped 5 bases from V and 6 bases from J, with 11 bases between. Germline loops: CDR1 LNHDA, CDR2 SQIVND (reference sequence). The CDR3 nucleotides are TGTGCCAGTAGTCTCCCAGGTTTCAATGAGCAGTTCTTC. Encoded protein: CASSLPGFNEQFF. The whole variable domain, remainder taken from reference TRBV19 and TRBJ2-1, is DGGITQSPKYLFRKEGQNVTLSCEQNLNHDAMYWYRQDPGQGLRLIYYSQIVNDFQKGDIAEGYSVSREKKESFPLTVTSAQKNPTAFYLCASSLPGFNEQFFGPGTRLTVL.